This passage covers 14 T cell receptor beta chains from one sample sequenced in a study of T cell responses to AZD1222 COVID-19 vaccine. Sequencing used immunoSEQ multiplex PCR; TCRdb keeps in-frame clones, though not all of them. The table includes tens of thousands of clones, nearly 90% detected once. The input for sequencing was peripheral blood, taken 28 days after the second AZD1222 dose. The receptor source for this set is an adult who received the AZD1222 COVID-19 vaccine.

The rearrangement links TRBV5-5 to TRBJ2-3; 9 bases match TRBD1. This CDR3 region has 17 residues. The V gene end was trimmed by 2 bases and the J gene end by 1 base; junction bases not matched to a gene: 8. In germline, CDR1 is SGHKS, CDR2 YYEKEE (reference sequence). The CDR3 protein is CASSLAARTGGTDTQYF. The CDR3 region has the DNA TGTGCCAGCAGCTTAGCCGCGCGGACAGGGGGCACAGATACGCAGTATTTT.

The chain uses TRBV5-6 and TRBJ1-1; a possible D gene is TRBD1 (5 bases). V shed 1 base and J shed 0 bases, with 13 bases lying between them. Germline V lookup: CDR1 SGHDT, CDR2 YYEEEE. The CDR3 spans 16 residues. Here the CDR3 reads CASSLFAGIMNTEAFF. The CDR3 bases are TGTGCCAGCAGCTTGTTTGCAGGGATAATGAACACTGAAGCTTTCTTT.

The chain employs TRBV5-4 and TRBJ2-7; 8 bases are shared with TRBD2. Unmatched junction bases numbered 11, after V lost 2 bases and J lost 7 bases. This CDR3 region has 15 residues. Looked up from germline, CDR1 is SGHNT and CDR2 is YYREEE (reference sequence). This chain's CDR3 is CASSLSGRASREQYV. DNA for the CDR3: TGTGCCAGCAGCTTAAGCGGGAGAGCTTCGCGTGAGCAGTACGTC.

This clone has a handful of counts. V gene TRBV6-5 combines with J gene TRBJ2-1; 13 bases fit TRBD2. V lost 7 bases, J lost 12 bases, and 6 bases stayed unmatched. The V gene's germline CDR1 is MNHEY and CDR2 SVGAGI. The CDR3 is 13 amino acids. This chain's CDR3 is CASTGGLAGVQFF. DNA for the CDR3: TGTGCCAGCACCGGAGGACTAGCGGGAGTGCAGTTCTTC.

V and J are TRBV7-9 and TRBJ2-7; TRBD2 agrees at 9 bases. The CDR3 is 18 residues long. Germline-derived CDR1 and CDR2 are SEHNR and FQNEAQ (reference sequence). The V gene end was trimmed by 2 bases and the J gene end by 7 bases; junction bases not matched to a gene: 18. In nucleotides, the CDR3 is TGTGCCAGCAGCTTATCTTTCGGGGATAGCGGGGGATTCATGGAGCAGTACTTC. Amino acid sequence: CASSLSFGDSGGFMEQYF.

This chain's CDR3 is CASSSRWTGGSYEQYF. CDR3 DNA: TGTGCCAGCAGTTCACGCTGGACAGGGGGTTCCTACGAGCAGTACTTC. The chain carries TRBV27 and TRBJ2-7, with 10 nucleotides matching TRBD1. V lost 4 bases and J lost 1; bases outside the gene matches: 7. Per the germline V gene, CDR1 is MNHEY and CDR2 is SMNVEV (reference sequence). CDR3 length: 16 residues.

This chain links TRBV5-4 with TRBJ2-7; unclear D gene. The CDR3 is 12 amino acids. Germline assignment: CDR1 SGHNT and CDR2 YYREEE (reference sequence). Trimming removed 1 base from V and 2 bases from J, with 4 bases in between. Here the CDR3 reads CASSLRPYEQYF. The CDR3 coding sequence is TGTGCCAGCAGCTTGCGTCCCTACGAGCAGTACTTC.

The chain links TRBV7-6 to TRBJ2-7; D is uncertain. The CDR3 loop spans 15 amino acids. Germline loops: CDR1 SGHVS, CDR2 FNYEAQ. The ends were cut back, 0 bases at V and 2 bases at J, with 11 bases in the middle. The CDR3 coding sequence is TGTGCCAGCAGCTTAGCCCCCACAGCCCCCTACGAGCAGTACTTC. Protein: CASSLAPTAPYEQYF.

This clone was counted a single time. This chain uses TRBV7-8 with TRBJ1-4; TRBD1 agrees at 7 bases. Trimming cost V 1 base and J 2 bases; bases outside gene matches: 13. The germline gives CDR1 SGHVS, CDR2 FQNEAQ. This CDR3 is built from 19 residues. The CDR3 sequence: CASSLGSTGRGFTNEKLFF. The DNA of the CDR3 is TGTGCCAGCAGCTTAGGATCGACAGGGAGGGGGTTTACTAATGAAAAACTGTTTTTT.

This chain uses TRBV6-1 with TRBJ2-7, with 11 bases that match TRBD2. V shed 1 base and J 4 bases; nucleotides not matched to a gene: 3. CDR1 and CDR2 (germline): MNHNS, SASEGT. CDR3 length: 15 amino acids. The CDR3 DNA is TGTGCCAGCAGTGAAGGCACTAGCGGGAGTTACGAGCAGTACGTC. It yields the protein CASSEGTSGSYEQYV.

V is TRBV29-1 and J is TRBJ2-5; tentatively, D is TRBD1 or TRBD2 (5 bases each). The germline V and J ends were trimmed by 0 bases and 5 bases, with 13 bases remaining between them. The CDR3 is made up of 14 amino acids. In germline, CDR1 is SQVTM, CDR2 ANQGSEA. This CDR3 reads CSVEDTRAGETQYF. The CDR3 DNA is TGCAGCGTTGAAGATACGAGGGCAGGGGAGACCCAGTACTTC. The variable domain in full, completed from reference TRBV29-1 and TRBJ2-5, reads SAVISQKPSRDICQRGTSLTIQCQVDSQVTMMFWYRQQPGQSLTLIATANQGSEATYESGFVIDKFPISRPNLTFSTLTVSNMSPEDSSIYLCSVEDTRAGETQYFGPGTRLLVL.

This chain links TRBV28 with TRBJ2-7; possible D gene TRBD1, 6 bases. V lost 2 bases and J lost 2, with 16 bases in between. The germline V gene has CDR1 MDHEN and CDR2 SYDVKM. CDR3 length: 16 residues. For the CDR3, the DNA is TGTGCCAGCAGTTTACCCACAGGGTCTGGGGCCTACGAGCAGTACTTC. This translates into CASSLPTGSGAYEQYF.

The CDR3 DNA sequence: TGTGCCAGCAGCCTGATGTCATCCCATGAGCAGTTCTTC. It translates to CASSLMSSHEQFF. The rearrangement joins TRBV5-4 to TRBJ2-1; no clear D gene. The V gene lost 4 bases and the J gene lost 8 bases, with 13 bases spanning the gap. CDR1 is SGHNT and CDR2 is YYREEE in the germline V gene (reference sequence). The CDR3 is 13 amino acids.

This chain joins TRBV29-1 and TRBJ2-3, with D unresolved. CDR1 is SQVTM and CDR2 is ANQGSEA in the germline V gene. The CDR3 covers 10 residues. Trimming stripped 4 bases from V and 9 bases from J, with 8 bases between. CDR3 loop: CSVVPETQYF. For the CDR3, the DNA is TGCAGCGTTGTACCGGAGACGCAGTATTTT.